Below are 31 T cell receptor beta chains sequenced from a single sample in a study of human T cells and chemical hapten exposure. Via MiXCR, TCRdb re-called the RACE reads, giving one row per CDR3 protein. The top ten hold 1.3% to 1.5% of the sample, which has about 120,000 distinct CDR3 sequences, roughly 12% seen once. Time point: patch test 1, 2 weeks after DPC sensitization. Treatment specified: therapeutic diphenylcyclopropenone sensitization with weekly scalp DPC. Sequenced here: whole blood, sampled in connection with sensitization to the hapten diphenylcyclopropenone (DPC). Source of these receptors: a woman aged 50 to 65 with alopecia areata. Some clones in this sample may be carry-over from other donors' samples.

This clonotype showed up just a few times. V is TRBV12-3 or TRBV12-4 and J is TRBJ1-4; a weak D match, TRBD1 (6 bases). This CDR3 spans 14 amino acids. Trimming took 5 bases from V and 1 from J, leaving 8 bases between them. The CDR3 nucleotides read TGTGCCAGCAGTGTACAGGGAACTAATGAAAAACTGTTTTTT. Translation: CASSVQGTNEKLFF.

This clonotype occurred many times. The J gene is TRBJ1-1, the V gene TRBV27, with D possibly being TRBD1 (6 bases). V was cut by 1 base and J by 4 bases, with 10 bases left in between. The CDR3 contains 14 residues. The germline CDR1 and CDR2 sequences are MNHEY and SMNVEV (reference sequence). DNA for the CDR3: TGTGCCAGCAGTTTATTACAGGGAATCACTGAAGCTTTCTTT. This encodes CASSLLQGITEAFF.

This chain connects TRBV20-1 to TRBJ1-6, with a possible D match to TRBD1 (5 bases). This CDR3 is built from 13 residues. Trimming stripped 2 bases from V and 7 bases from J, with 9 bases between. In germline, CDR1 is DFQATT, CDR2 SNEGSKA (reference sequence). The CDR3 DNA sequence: TGCAGTGCTAGAAAGCCAGGGAATTCACCCCTCCACTTT. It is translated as CSARKPGNSPLHF.

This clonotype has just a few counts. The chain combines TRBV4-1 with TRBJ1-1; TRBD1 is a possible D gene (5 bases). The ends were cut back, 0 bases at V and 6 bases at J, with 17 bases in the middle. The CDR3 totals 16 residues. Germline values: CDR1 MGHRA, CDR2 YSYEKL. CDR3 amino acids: CASSQEVSGGIAEAFF. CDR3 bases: TGCGCCAGCAGCCAAGAAGTTTCTGGGGGTATCGCTGAAGCTTTCTTT.

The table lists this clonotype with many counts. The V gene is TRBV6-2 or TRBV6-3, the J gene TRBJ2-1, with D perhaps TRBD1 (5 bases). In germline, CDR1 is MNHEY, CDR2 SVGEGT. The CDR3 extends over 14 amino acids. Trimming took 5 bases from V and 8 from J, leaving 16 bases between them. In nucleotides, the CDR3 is TGTGCCAGCAGTAACCACGCTGACAGCTATGAGCAGTTCTTC. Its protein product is CASSNHADSYEQFF.

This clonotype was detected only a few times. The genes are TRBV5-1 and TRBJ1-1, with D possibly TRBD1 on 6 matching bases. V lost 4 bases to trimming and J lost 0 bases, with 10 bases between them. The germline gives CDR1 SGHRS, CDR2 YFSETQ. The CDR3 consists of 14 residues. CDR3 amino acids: CASSQDSVNTEAFF. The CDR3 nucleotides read TGCGCCAGCAGCCAGGACAGCGTGAACACTGAAGCTTTCTTT.

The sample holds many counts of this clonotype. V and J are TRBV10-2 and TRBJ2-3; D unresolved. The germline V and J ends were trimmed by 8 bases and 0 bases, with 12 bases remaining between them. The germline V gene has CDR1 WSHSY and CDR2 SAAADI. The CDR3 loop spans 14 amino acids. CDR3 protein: CASGRATSTDTQYF. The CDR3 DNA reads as TGCGCCAGCGGTCGCGCAACTAGCACAGATACGCAGTATTTT.

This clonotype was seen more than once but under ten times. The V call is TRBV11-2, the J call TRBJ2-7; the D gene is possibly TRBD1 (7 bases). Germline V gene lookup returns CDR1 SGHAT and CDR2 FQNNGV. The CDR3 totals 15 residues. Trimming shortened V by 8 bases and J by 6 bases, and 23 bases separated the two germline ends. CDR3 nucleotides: TGTGCCAGCGTAGTGGGGGGACAGATCCCTTCCGAGCAGTACTTC. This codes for CASVVGGQIPSEQYF.

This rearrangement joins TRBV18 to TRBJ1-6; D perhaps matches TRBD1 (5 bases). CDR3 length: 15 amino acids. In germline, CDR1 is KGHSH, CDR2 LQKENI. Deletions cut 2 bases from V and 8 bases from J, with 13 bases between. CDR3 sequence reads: CASSPWWQGDSPLHF. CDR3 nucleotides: TGTGCCAGCTCACCATGGTGGCAGGGTGATTCACCCCTCCACTTT.

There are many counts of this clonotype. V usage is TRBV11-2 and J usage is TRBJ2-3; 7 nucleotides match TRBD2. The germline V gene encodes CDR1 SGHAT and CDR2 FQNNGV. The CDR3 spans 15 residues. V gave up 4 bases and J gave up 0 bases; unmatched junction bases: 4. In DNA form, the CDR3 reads TGTGCCAGCAGCTCTAGCGGAACTAGCACAGATACGCAGTATTTT. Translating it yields CASSSSGTSTDTQYF.

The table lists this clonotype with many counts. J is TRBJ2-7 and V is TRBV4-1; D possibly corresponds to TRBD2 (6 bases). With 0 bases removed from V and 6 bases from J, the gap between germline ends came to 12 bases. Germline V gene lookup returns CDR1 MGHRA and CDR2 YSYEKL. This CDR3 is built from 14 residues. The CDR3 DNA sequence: TGCGCCAGCAGCCAAGAGACGGGAGTGCGCGAGCAGTACTTC. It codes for CASSQETGVREQYF.

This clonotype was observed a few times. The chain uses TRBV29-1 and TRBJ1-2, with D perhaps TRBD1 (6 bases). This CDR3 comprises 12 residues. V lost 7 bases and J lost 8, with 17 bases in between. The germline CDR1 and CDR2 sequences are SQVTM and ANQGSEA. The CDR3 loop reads CSASGQGKGYTF. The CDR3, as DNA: TGCAGCGCATCGGGGCAGGGGAAAGGCTACACCTTC.

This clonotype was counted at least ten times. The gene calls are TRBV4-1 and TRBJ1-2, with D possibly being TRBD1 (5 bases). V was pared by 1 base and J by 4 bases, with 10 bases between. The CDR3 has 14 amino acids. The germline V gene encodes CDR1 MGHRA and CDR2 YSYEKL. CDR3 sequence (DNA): TGCGCCAGCAGCCAAGCGCAGGGCGTCTATGGCTACACCTTC. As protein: CASSQAQGVYGYTF.

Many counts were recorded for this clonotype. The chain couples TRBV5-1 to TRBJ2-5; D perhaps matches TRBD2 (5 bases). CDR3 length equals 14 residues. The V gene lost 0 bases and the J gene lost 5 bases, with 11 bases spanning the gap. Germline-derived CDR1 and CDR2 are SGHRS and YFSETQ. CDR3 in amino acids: CASSLAQDFETQYF. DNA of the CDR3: TGCGCCAGCAGCTTGGCCCAGGACTTCGAGACCCAGTACTTC.

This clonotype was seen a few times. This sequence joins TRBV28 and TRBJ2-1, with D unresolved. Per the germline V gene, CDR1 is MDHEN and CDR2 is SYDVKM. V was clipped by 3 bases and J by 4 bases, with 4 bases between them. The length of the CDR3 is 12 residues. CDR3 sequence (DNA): TGTGCCAGCAGTTTCCCATACAATGAGCAGTTCTTC. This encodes CASSFPYNEQFF.

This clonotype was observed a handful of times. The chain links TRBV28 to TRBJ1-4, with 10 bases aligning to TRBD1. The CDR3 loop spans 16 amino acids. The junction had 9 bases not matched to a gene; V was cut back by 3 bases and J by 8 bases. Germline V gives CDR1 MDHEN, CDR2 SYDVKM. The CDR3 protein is CASSFHKGQGLEKLFF. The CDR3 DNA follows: TGTGCCAGCAGTTTCCATAAGGGACAGGGGTTAGAAAAACTGTTTTTT.

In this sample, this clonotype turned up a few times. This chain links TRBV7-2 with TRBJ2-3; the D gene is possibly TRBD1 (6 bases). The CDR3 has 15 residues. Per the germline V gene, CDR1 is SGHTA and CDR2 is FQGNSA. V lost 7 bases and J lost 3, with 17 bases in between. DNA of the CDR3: TGTGCCAGCACCCAGAAGATTGACAGGACAGATACGCAGTATTTT. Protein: CASTQKIDRTDTQYF.

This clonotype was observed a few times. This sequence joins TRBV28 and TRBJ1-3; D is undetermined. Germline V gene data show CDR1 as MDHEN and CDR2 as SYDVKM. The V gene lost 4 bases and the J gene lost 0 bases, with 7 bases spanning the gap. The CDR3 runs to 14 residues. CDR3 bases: TGTGCCAGCAGTTCCACAGCCTCTGGAAACACCATATATTTT. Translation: CASSSTASGNTIYF.

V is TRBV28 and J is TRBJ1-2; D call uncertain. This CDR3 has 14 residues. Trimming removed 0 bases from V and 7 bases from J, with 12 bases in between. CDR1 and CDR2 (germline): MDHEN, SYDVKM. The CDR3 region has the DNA TGTGCCAGCAGTTTATGGGCGAAAAAGACTGGCTACACCTTC. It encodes CASSLWAKKTGYTF.

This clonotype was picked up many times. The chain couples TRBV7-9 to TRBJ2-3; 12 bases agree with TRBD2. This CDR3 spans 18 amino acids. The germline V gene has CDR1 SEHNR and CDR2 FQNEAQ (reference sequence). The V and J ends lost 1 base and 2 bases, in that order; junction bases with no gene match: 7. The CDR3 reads CASSLVERTSGTTDTQYF. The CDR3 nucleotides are TGTGCCAGCAGCTTAGTCGAACGGACTAGCGGGACCACAGATACGCAGTATTTT. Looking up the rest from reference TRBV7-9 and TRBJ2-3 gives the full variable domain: DTGVSQNPRHKITKRGQNVTFRCDPISEHNRLYWYRQTLGQGPEFLTYFQNEAQLEKSRLLSDRFSAERPKGSFSTLEIQRTEQGDSAMYLCASSLVERTSGTTDTQYFGPGTRLTVL.

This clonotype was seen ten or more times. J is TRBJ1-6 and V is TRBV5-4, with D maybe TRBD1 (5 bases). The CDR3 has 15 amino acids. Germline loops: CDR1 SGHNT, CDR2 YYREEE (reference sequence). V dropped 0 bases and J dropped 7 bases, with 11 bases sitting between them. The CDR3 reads CASSLAPDSNSPLHF. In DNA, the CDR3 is TGTGCCAGCAGCTTGGCCCCCGACAGCAATTCACCCCTCCACTTT.

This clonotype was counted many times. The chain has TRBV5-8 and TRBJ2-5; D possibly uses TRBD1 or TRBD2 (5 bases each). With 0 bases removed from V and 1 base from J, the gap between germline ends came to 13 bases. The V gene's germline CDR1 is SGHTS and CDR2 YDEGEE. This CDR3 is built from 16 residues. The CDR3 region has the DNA TGTGCCAGCAGCTTGGCGGGGTTTGGGGCCCAAGAGACCCAGTACTTC. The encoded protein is CASSLAGFGAQETQYF.

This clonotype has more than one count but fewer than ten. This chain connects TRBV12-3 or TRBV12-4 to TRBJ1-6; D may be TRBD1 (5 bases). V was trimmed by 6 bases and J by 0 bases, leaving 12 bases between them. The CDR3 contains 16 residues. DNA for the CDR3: TGTGCCAGCAGGGCTCAGGGTAGCTCCTATAATTCACCCCTCCACTTT. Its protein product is CASRAQGSSYNSPLHF.

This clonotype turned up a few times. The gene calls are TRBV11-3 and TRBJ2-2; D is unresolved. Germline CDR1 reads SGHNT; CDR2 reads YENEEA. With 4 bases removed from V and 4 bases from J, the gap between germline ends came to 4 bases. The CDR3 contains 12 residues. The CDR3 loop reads CASSYFTGELFF. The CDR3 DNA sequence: TGTGCCAGCAGCTATTTCACCGGGGAGCTGTTTTTT.

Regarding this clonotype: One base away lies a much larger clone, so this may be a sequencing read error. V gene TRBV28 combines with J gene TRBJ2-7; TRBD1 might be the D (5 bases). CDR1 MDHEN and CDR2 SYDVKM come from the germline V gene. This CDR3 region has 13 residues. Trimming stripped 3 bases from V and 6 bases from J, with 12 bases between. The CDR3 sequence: CASSLGRVGEQYF. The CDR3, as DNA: TGTGCCAGCAGTTTGGGCAGGGTGGGCGAGCAGTACTTC.

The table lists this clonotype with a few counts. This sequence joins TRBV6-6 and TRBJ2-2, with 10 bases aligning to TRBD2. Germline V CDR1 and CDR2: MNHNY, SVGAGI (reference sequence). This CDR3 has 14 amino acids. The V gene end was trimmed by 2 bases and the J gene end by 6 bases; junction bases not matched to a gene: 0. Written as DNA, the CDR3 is TGTGCCAGCAGTTACGGGACTAGCGCCGGGGAGCTGTTTTTT. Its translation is CASSYGTSAGELFF.

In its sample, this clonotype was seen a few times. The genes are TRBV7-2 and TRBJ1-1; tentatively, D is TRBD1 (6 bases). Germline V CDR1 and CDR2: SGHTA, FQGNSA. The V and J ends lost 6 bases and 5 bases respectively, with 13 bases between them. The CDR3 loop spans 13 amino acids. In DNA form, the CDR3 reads TGTGCCAGCAGTACAGGGTTGTTGACTGAAGCTTTCTTT. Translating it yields CASSTGLLTEAFF.

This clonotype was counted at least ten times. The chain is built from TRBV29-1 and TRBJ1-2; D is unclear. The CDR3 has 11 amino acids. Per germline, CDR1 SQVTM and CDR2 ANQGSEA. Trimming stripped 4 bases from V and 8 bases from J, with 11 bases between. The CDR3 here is CSVGWGTGYTF. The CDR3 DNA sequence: TGCAGCGTTGGATGGGGTACGGGCTACACCTTC.

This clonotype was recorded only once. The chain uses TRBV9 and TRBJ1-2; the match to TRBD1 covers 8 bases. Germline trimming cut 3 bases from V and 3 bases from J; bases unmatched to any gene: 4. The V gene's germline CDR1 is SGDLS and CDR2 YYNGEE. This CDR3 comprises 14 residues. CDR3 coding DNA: TGTGCCAGCAGCGCAGGACAGGGCCACTATGGCTACACCTTC. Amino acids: CASSAGQGHYGYTF.

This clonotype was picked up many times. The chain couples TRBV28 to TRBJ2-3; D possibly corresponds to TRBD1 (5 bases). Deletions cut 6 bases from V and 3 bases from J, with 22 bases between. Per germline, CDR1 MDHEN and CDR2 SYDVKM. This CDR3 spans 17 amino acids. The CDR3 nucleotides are TGTGCCAGCAGATCGCCTAACAGGTCCCCTCGAACAGATACGCAGTATTTT. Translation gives CASRSPNRSPRTDTQYF.

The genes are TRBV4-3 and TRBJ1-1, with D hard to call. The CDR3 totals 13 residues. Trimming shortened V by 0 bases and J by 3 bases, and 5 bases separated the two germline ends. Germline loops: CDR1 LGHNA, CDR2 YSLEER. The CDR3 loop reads CASSQESDTEAFF. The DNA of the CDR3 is TGCGCCAGCAGCCAAGAATCAGACACTGAAGCTTTCTTT.